This TCR beta chain came from a study of blood T cell repertoires in COVID-19. Study as a whole: COVID-19 samples collected from the United States, Italy and Spain covered acute and convalescent phases.

The data were produced by immunoSEQ multiplex PCR, yet TCRdb's version contains in-frame clones alone and is incomplete. Of a few hundred thousand clones in the sample, around 92% were seen once. Recruits, aged about 18 to 95 years, lived in approximately 26 US areas. Either two negative PCRs, clearance, or symptom resolution qualified Cohort 3 donors as recovered. This clone was seen once. V dropped 6 bases and J dropped 4; count of bases not matched to a gene: 17. Germline V gene lookup returns CDR1 MDHEN and CDR2 SYDVKM. This CDR3 has 17 residues. The rearrangement links TRBV28 to TRBJ2-7; 8 bases map to TRBD1. The sample consisted of PBMCs or T cells enriched from blood (not recorded which). This receptor was taken from a woman younger than 45 who had recovered from COVID-19. The DNA for the CDR3 is TGTGCCAGCAGCAAATGGACAATTACAGGGGGGAGGTACGAGCAGTACTTC. Translating gives CASSKWTITGGRYEQYF.